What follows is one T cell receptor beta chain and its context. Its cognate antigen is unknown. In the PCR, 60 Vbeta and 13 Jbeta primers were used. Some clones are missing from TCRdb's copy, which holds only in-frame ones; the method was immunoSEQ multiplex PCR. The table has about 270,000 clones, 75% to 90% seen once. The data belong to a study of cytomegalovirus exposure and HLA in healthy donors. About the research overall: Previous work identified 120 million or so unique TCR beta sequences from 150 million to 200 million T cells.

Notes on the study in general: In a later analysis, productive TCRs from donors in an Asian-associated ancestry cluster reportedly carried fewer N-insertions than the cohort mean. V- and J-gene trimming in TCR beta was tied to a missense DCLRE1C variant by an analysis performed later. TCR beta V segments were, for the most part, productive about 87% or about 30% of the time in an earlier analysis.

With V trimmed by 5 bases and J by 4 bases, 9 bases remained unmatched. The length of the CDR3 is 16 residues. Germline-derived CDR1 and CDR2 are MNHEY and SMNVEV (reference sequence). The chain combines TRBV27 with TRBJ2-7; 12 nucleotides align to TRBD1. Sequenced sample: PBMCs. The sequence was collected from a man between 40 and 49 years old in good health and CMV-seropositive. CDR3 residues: CASSPGTGGESYEQYF. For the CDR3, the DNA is TGTGCCAGCAGTCCCGGGACAGGGGGCGAATCATACGAGCAGTACTTC.